Listed here are 18 T cell receptor beta chains from one sample, sequenced in a study of control samples from healthy donors and cancer patients. The assay was immunoSEQ multiplex PCR, and TCRdb's table has in-frame clones only and misses some. The table records some 71,000 clones, 75% to 95% of them present only once. The specimen was PBMCs. Every receptor here comes from a woman aged 50 to 60 with colorectal cancer.

This chain uses TRBV3-1 (or the pseudogene TRBV3-2) with TRBJ2-1; D not certain. With 1 base removed from V and 9 bases from J, the gap between germline ends came to 7 bases. From germline, CDR1 is LGHDT and CDR2 YNNKEL (reference sequence). This CDR3 has 12 residues. CDR3 DNA: TGTGCCAGCAGCCAAGGCTGGGGTGAGCAGTTCTTC. This codes for CASSQGWGEQFF.

The chain has TRBV7-6 and TRBJ2-3; the match to TRBD2 covers 12 bases. CDR1 is SGHVS, CDR2 FNYEAQ, per germline. The CDR3 loop spans 18 amino acids. V shed 2 bases, J shed 4 bases, and the junction held 10 bases outside the gene matches. In nucleotides, the CDR3 is TGTGCCAGCAGCTTAACGGGCGCTAGCGGGAGGGTTGCAGATACGCAGTATTTT. Its protein is CASSLTGASGRVADTQYF.

This sequence joins TRBV29-1 and TRBJ2-5; 8 bases map to TRBD1. The germline V gene has CDR1 SQVTM and CDR2 ANQGSEA. The CDR3 spans 12 residues. Trimming took 6 bases from V and 6 from J; bases not matched to a gene: 6. The CDR3 here is CSVNTGGQTQYF. The DNA for the CDR3 is TGCAGCGTGAACACAGGGGGACAGACCCAGTACTTC.

The chain has TRBV9 and TRBJ2-3; D tentatively reads TRBD1 or TRBD2 (5 bases each). CDR1 is SGDLS, CDR2 YYNGEE, per germline. Trimming took off 6 bases at V and 0 bases at J, with 14 bases between the two ends. This CDR3 has 15 amino acids. DNA of the CDR3: TGTGCCAGCACCCCCGGGACCCAAAGCACAGATACGCAGTATTTT. Its translation: CASTPGTQSTDTQYF.

The chain uses TRBV2 and TRBJ1-1; D is unresolved. Between the trimmed V and J ends, which lost 5 bases and 0 bases, there was a span of 10 bases. The germline V gene has CDR1 SNHLY and CDR2 FYNNEI. This CDR3 is built from 14 residues. CDR3 sequence (DNA): TGTGCCAGCAGTCCCTCCGTGATGAACACTGAAGCTTTCTTT. Protein: CASSPSVMNTEAFF.

V usage is TRBV1 and J usage is TRBJ2-1; the DNA was not compared with TRBD2, the D call given in the table. TRBV1 is listed as a pseudogene. The CDR3 has 21 residues. The DNA for the CDR3 is TGCACCAGCAGCCAAGTAAGGCGGGAGACCCCCCAGCCTGGCTCCTACAATGAGCAGTTCTTC. Encoded protein: CTSSQVRRETPQPGSYNEQFF.

This clone came up a few times. The chain recombines TRBV5-5 with TRBJ2-4; 7 bases map to TRBD2. Unmatched junction bases numbered 10, after V lost 4 bases and J lost 6 bases. This CDR3 has 15 residues. Germline V gene data show CDR1 as SGHKS and CDR2 as YYEKEE (reference sequence). The CDR3 loop reads CASSPGRNERNIQYF. DNA for the CDR3: TGTGCCAGCAGCCCCGGGAGGAACGAGAGAAACATTCAGTACTTC. The full variable domain, in which reference TRBV5-5 and TRBJ2-4 provide the parts outside the CDR3, is DAGVTQSPTHLIKTRGQQVTLRCSPISGHKSVSWYQQVLGQGPQFIFQYYEKEERGRGNFPDRFSARQFPNYSSELNVNALLLGDSALYLCASSPGRNERNIQYFGAGTRLSVL.

The rearrangement links TRBV5-1 to TRBJ1-1; no clear D. V lost 4 bases, J lost 1 base, and 17 bases lay in between. CDR1 and CDR2 (germline): SGHRS, YFSETQ. The CDR3 loop spans 16 amino acids. The CDR3 reads CASSENVPQKNTEAFF. The CDR3 DNA follows: TGCGCCAGCAGCGAGAATGTCCCACAGAAGAACACTGAAGCTTTCTTT. The full variable domain, completed using reference TRBV5-1 and TRBJ1-1, is KAGVTQTPRYLIKTRGQQVTLSCSPISGHRSVSWYQQTPGQGLQFLFEYFSETQRNKGNFPGRFSGRQFSNSRSEMNVSTLELGDSALYLCASSENVPQKNTEAFFGQGTRLTVV.

The table lists this clone with a few counts. V usage is TRBV6-5 and J usage is TRBJ2-7; a possible D gene is TRBD1 (6 bases). CDR1 is MNHEY, CDR2 SVGAGI, per germline. Deletions cut 10 bases from V and 0 bases from J, with 16 bases between. This CDR3 is 14 amino acids long. The CDR3 sequence is CAIIEDSASYEQYF. CDR3 DNA sequence: TGTGCCATCATCGAGGACAGCGCCTCCTACGAGCAGTACTTC.

The rearrangement uses TRBV5-1 and TRBJ1-6; TRBD1 might be the D (5 bases). Per germline, CDR1 SGHRS and CDR2 YFSETQ. CDR3 length equals 16 residues. The V end lost 0 bases, the J end lost 4 bases, and 11 bases lay between the germline ends. Here the CDR3 reads CASSLVGGGYNSPLHF. The CDR3 DNA is TGCGCCAGCAGCTTGGTGGGGGGTGGTTATAATTCACCCCTCCACTTT. The full variable domain, its missing parts supplied by reference TRBV5-1 and TRBJ1-6, is KAGVTQTPRYLIKTRGQQVTLSCSPISGHRSVSWYQQTPGQGLQFLFEYFSETQRNKGNFPGRFSGRQFSNSRSEMNVSTLELGDSALYLCASSLVGGGYNSPLHFGNGTRLTVT.

The chain carries TRBV19 and TRBJ1-2, with 7 bases matching TRBD1. The V and J ends lost 4 bases and 8 bases, in that order; junction bases with no gene match: 7. The CDR3 runs 13 residues. Germline V gene sequence: CDR1 LNHDA, CDR2 SQIVND (reference sequence). The CDR3 coding sequence is TGTGCCAGTAGTAAGAACAGGGGAGAGGGCTACACCTTC. This translates into CASSKNRGEGYTF.

The chain joins TRBV7-3 to TRBJ2-2; the D gene is possibly TRBD2 (6 bases). Germline V lookup: CDR1 SGHTA, CDR2 FQGTGA. The CDR3 has 15 residues. V lost 4 bases to trimming and J lost 2 bases, with 11 bases between them. CDR3 amino acids: CASSSSGSNTGELFF. CDR3 nucleotides: TGTGCCAGCAGCTCGAGCGGGTCCAACACCGGGGAGCTGTTTTTT.

This chain uses TRBV12-5 with TRBJ1-5; D remains ambiguous. The V gene's germline CDR1 is LGHNT and CDR2 FRNRAP. The CDR3 runs 13 residues. V dropped 1 base and J dropped 9 bases, with 10 bases sitting between them. In DNA form, the CDR3 reads TGTGCTAGTGGTTTGGAGGACGGCTCGCCCCAGCATTTT. This encodes CASGLEDGSPQHF.

The rearrangement links TRBV11-2 to TRBJ2-7; 9 bases fit TRBD1. Germline CDR1 is SGHAT and CDR2 is FQNNGV. This CDR3 comprises 17 residues. Trimming removed 3 bases from V and 3 bases from J; junction bases left unmatched: 12. The CDR3, as DNA: TGTGCCAGCAGCTTTTATCGCGGGACAGGGACCAGCTACGAGCAGTACTTC. This encodes CASSFYRGTGTSYEQYF.

This chain's CDR3 is CSAPGTGELFF. The DNA for the CDR3 is TGCAGTGCTCCAGGGACCGGGGAGCTGTTTTTT. The chain couples TRBV20-1 to TRBJ2-2; D may be TRBD1 (5 bases). The CDR3 totals 11 residues. Germline CDR1 reads DFQATT; CDR2 reads SNEGSKA (reference sequence). The V and J ends lost 5 bases and 5 bases respectively, with 6 bases between them.

This rearrangement joins TRBV5-1 to TRBJ1-2; D is unresolved. This CDR3 has 15 residues. V lost 0 bases and J lost 5, with 14 bases in between. CDR1 and CDR2 from the germline V gene are SGHRS and YFSETQ. The CDR3 protein is CASSLAVSLGYGYTF. In DNA form, the CDR3 reads TGCGCCAGCAGCTTGGCCGTCAGTTTGGGGTATGGCTACACCTTC. Using reference TRBV5-1 and TRBJ1-2 for the parts outside the CDR3, the full variable domain is KAGVTQTPRYLIKTRGQQVTLSCSPISGHRSVSWYQQTPGQGLQFLFEYFSETQRNKGNFPGRFSGRQFSNSRSEMNVSTLELGDSALYLCASSLAVSLGYGYTFGSGTRLTVV.

The chain is built from TRBV18 and TRBJ1-2; D possibly corresponds to TRBD1 (5 bases). Germline V CDR1 and CDR2: KGHSH, LQKENI. V was cut by 2 bases and J by 1 base, with 5 bases left in between. The CDR3 consists of 13 residues. The CDR3: CASSPGGNYGYTF. CDR3 nucleotide sequence: TGTGCCAGCTCACCAGGGGGTAACTATGGCTACACCTTC.

The chain recombines TRBV20-1 with TRBJ2-5, with unresolved D. This CDR3 is built from 11 residues. Trimming removed 1 base from V and 5 bases from J, with 5 bases in between. Looked up from germline, CDR1 is DFQATT and CDR2 is SNEGSKA (reference sequence). CDR3 sequence reads: CSARVRETQYF. DNA of the CDR3: TGCAGTGCTAGAGTGCGGGAGACCCAGTACTTC.